The 9 T cell receptor beta chains reported below all come from one sample, sequenced in a study of blood T cell repertoires in COVID-19 (dated by TCRdb to the early 2020s). The library was generated by the immunoSEQ multiplex PCR assay. This immuneACCESS table, as held by TCRdb, lists in-frame sequences with V and J called but not all clones. Of the missing ones, under half trace to an unresolved V gene in checked studies; the others have no known cause. The sample has about 56,000 clones on record, around 82% of them singletons. About 15% of the sample is taken by the ten largest. The sequenced material came from peripheral blood. The receptors here all came from a man aged 55 to 69 with COVID-19, enrolled during active disease.

This chain connects TRBV7-9 to TRBJ2-5, with 9 bases fitting TRBD2. The germline V gene encodes CDR1 SEHNR and CDR2 FQNEAQ (reference sequence). This CDR3 comprises 16 residues. V gave up 9 bases and J gave up 5 bases; unmatched junction bases: 16. The CDR3 sequence is CASSHGGGRALETQYF. In nucleotides, the CDR3 is TGTGCCAGTTCCCACGGGGGCGGGAGGGCGTTGGAGACCCAGTACTTC. Based on the CDR3 plus reference TRBV7-9 and TRBJ2-5, the full variable domain is DTGVSQNPRHKITKRGQNVTFRCDPISEHNRLYWYRQTLGQGPEFLTYFQNEAQLEKSRLLSDRFSAERPKGSFSTLEIQRTEQGDSAMYLCASSHGGGRALETQYFGPGTRLLVL.

CDR3 residues: CASREEPAPMGYTF. The CDR3 DNA sequence: TGTGCCAGCAGGGAGGAACCCGCCCCTATGGGCTACACCTTC. The chain carries TRBV28 and TRBJ1-2; D gene ambiguous. CDR3 length: 14 amino acids. Germline CDR1 is MDHEN and CDR2 is SYDVKM. V was cut by 6 bases and J by 8 bases, with 19 bases left in between.

The V gene is TRBV7-9, the J gene TRBJ2-7; 7 positions agree with TRBD2. This CDR3 is built from 16 residues. Looked up from germline, CDR1 is SEHNR and CDR2 is FQNEAQ (reference sequence). V lost 3 bases and J lost 3; bases outside the gene matches: 11. The CDR3 DNA follows: TGTGCCAGCAGCTTGGGGCGGGGGACGAGAGACTACGAGCAGTACTTC. Translated, it gives CASSLGRGTRDYEQYF.

The chain links TRBV11-3 to TRBJ1-1; D uncertain. The CDR3 extends over 14 amino acids. Germline V gene sequence: CDR1 SGHNT, CDR2 YENEEA. V shed 3 bases and J shed 1 base, with 9 bases lying between them. CDR3 coding DNA: TGTGCCAGCAGCTTTTCACACCGGAACACTGAAGCTTTCTTT. It codes for CASSFSHRNTEAFF. The full variable domain, completed using reference TRBV11-3 and TRBJ1-1, is EAGVVQSPRYKIIEKKQPVAFWCNPISGHNTLYWYLQNLGQGPELLIRYENEEAVDDSQLPKDRFSAERLKGVDSTLKIQPAELGDSAVYLCASSFSHRNTEAFFGQGTRLTVV.

The chain recombines TRBV5-1 with TRBJ1-5; no clear D. V dropped 4 bases and J dropped 5 bases, with 13 bases sitting between them. This CDR3 spans 14 amino acids. The germline CDR1 and CDR2 sequences are SGHRS and YFSETQ. The CDR3 nucleotides are TGCGCCAGCAGCCTGGACCGCGGTGATCAGCCCCAGCATTTT. Protein sequence: CASSLDRGDQPQHF. The whole variable domain, remainder taken from reference TRBV5-1 and TRBJ1-5, is KAGVTQTPRYLIKTRGQQVTLSCSPISGHRSVSWYQQTPGQGLQFLFEYFSETQRNKGNFPGRFSGRQFSNSRSEMNVSTLELGDSALYLCASSLDRGDQPQHFGDGTRLSIL.

In regard to this clone: This sample includes further DNA sequences coding for the same CDR3. The chain is built from TRBV9 and TRBJ2-1; D possibly corresponds to TRBD2 (5 bases). The CDR3 is 15 amino acids. Germline V gene data show CDR1 as SGDLS and CDR2 as YYNGEE. Trimming stripped 0 bases from V and 0 bases from J, with 7 bases between. Here the CDR3 reads CASSVDGNSYNEQFF. The CDR3 bases are TGTGCCAGCAGCGTAGACGGGAACTCCTACAATGAGCAGTTCTTC.

This chain joins TRBV4-1 and TRBJ2-3, with D tentatively TRBD2 (5 bases). The V end lost 3 bases, the J end lost 4 bases, and 11 bases lay between the germline ends. The CDR3 is 14 residues long. Germline V CDR1 and CDR2: MGHRA, YSYEKL. The CDR3 sequence: CASSQLLRADTQYF. Written as DNA, the CDR3 is TGCGCCAGCAGCCAGCTTTTGAGGGCAGATACGCAGTATTTT.

The J gene is TRBJ2-5, the V gene TRBV10-3, with D possibly matching TRBD1 (6 bases). The V end lost 6 bases, the J end lost 2 bases, and 10 bases lay between the germline ends. Germline V gene sequence: CDR1 ENHRY, CDR2 SYGVKD. This CDR3 comprises 13 residues. CDR3 DNA: TGTGCCATCAGCGTCGGACAGCAAGAGACCCAGTACTTC. Amino acid sequence: CAISVGQQETQYF.

The rearrangement joins TRBV5-6 to TRBJ2-5; tentatively, D is TRBD1 (7 bases). Trimming removed 3 bases from V and 4 bases from J, with 16 bases in between. Germline lookup yields CDR1 SGHDT and CDR2 YYEEEE. The CDR3 has 15 residues. CDR3 residues: CASSSQGGEGETQYF. In DNA, the CDR3 is TGTGCCAGCAGCTCCCAGGGGGGAGAAGGAGAGACCCAGTACTTC. Supplemented by reference TRBV5-6 and TRBJ2-5, the full variable domain reads DAGVTQSPTHLIKTRGQQVTLRCSPKSGHDTVSWYQQALGQGPQFIFQYYEEEERQRGNFPDRFSGHQFPNYSSELNVNALLLGDSALYLCASSSQGGEGETQYFGPGTRLLVL.